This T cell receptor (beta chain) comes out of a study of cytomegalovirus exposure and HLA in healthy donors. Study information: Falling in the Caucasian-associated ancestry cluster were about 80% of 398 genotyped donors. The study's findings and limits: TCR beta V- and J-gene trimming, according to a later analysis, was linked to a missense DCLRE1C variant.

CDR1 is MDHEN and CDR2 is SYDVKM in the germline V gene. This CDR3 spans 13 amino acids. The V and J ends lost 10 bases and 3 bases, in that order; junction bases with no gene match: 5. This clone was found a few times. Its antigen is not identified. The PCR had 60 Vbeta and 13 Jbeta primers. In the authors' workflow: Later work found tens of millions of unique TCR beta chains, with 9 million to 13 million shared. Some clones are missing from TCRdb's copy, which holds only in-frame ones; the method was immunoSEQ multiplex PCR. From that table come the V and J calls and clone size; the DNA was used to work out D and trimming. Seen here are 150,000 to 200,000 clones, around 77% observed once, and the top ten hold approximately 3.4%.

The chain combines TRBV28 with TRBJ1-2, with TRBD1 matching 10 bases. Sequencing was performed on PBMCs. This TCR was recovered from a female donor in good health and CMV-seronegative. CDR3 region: CATLDRGDYGYTF. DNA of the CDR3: TGTGCCACGCTGGACAGGGGGGACTATGGCTACACCTTC.